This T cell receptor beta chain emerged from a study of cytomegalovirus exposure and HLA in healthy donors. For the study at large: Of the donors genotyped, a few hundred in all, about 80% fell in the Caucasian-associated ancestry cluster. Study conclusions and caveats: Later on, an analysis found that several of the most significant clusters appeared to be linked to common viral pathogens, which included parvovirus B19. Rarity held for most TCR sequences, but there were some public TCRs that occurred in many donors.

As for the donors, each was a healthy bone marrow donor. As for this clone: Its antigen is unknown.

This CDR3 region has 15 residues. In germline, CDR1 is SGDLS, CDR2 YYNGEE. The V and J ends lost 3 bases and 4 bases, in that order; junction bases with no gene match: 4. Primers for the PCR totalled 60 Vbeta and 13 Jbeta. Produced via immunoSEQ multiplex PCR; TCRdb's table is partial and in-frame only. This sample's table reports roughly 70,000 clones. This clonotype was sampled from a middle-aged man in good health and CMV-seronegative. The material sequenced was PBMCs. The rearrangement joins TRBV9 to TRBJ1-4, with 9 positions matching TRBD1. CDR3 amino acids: CASSGVGQGNEKLFF. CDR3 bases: TGTGCCAGCAGCGGCGTGGGACAGGGTAATGAAAAACTGTTTTTT.